One and the same sample provided the 29 T cell receptor beta chains below, sequenced in a study of spatial heterogeneity in lung cancer. Study conclusions and caveats: Higher tumor mutation counts went along with higher counts of expanded intratumoral alpha and beta TCRs.

No antigens are known for them. TCRdb reprocessed the 5' RACE reads via MiXCR and lists one record per CDR3 protein. Among about 8,000 distinct CDR3 sequences listed, around 9.6% were seen once. Time point denoted: sample taken at primary tumor resection. Sequencing used lung tumor tissue, obtained at surgery. The receptors here all came from a male donor with early-stage non-small cell lung cancer.

The table lists this clonotype with many counts. The genes are TRBV28 and TRBJ1-1, with D unresolved. The germline CDR1 and CDR2 sequences are MDHEN and SYDVKM. The CDR3 runs to 12 residues. The V end was cut by 6 bases, the J end by 5 bases, with 10 bases between. CDR3 in DNA: TGTGCCAGCAGGAGAGAGAGGACTGAAGCTTTCTTT. Amino acids: CASRRERTEAFF.

In its sample, this clonotype was seen many times. The chain combines TRBV15 with TRBJ1-6, with a tentative D call TRBD1 (5 bases). Germline-derived CDR1 and CDR2 are LNHNV and YYDKDF (reference sequence). The CDR3 sequence is 15 residues long. V was trimmed by 0 bases and J by 7 bases, leaving 10 bases between them. The CDR3 spells CATSRDRGGNSPLHF. CDR3 coding DNA: TGTGCCACCAGCAGAGATAGGGGCGGGAATTCACCCCTCCACTTT.

In its sample, this clonotype was seen many times. The rearrangement links TRBV28 to TRBJ1-2, with 7 bases that match TRBD1. The V and J ends lost 8 bases and 6 bases, in that order; junction bases with no gene match: 9. CDR3 length: 13 amino acids. The germline V gene encodes CDR1 MDHEN and CDR2 SYDVKM. CDR3 region: CASSPDREDGYTF. The CDR3 DNA is TGTGCCAGCTCACCCGACAGGGAGGATGGCTACACCTTC.

Relative to its sample, this clonotype is medium-sized. This chain uses TRBV6-6 with TRBJ1-5; D remains ambiguous. Trimming removed 8 bases at V and 1 base at J, with 6 bases between. The CDR3 contains 12 residues. Germline CDR1 reads MNHNY; CDR2 reads SVGAGI (reference sequence). CDR3 sequence (DNA): TGTGCCAGCGCTCCAAGCAATCAGCCCCAGCATTTT. This translates into CASAPSNQPQHF.

This clonotype was recorded many times. The chain uses TRBV6-6 and TRBJ2-5, with 12 bases identical to TRBD2. CDR3 length equals 16 residues. J was trimmed by 5 bases and V by 6 bases; bases with no gene match: 10. Germline CDR1 is MNHNY and CDR2 is SVGAGI (reference sequence). For the CDR3, the DNA is TGTGCCAGCAGCCCCCCGGGACTAGCGGGCCAGGAGACCCAGTACTTC. Translation gives CASSPPGLAGQETQYF.

By frequency in the sample, this clonotype is medium-sized. The V and J genes are TRBV11-1 and TRBJ2-2; D gene unclear. Trimming pared 5 bases from V and 3 bases from J, leaving 13 bases between. Germline CDR1 and CDR2: SGHAT and FQDESV (reference sequence). The CDR3 length is 15 residues. DNA for the CDR3: TGTGCCAGCAGCCCTGGCGACTTTTACACCGGGGAGCTGTTTTTT. Translating it yields CASSPGDFYTGELFF. The complete variable domain, with remaining parts taken from reference TRBV11-1 and TRBJ2-2, reads EAEVAQSPRYKITEKSQAVAFWCDPISGHATLYWYRQILGQGPELLVQFQDESVVDDSQLPKDRFSAERLKGVDSTLKIQPAELGDSAMYLCASSPGDFYTGELFFGEGSRLTVL.

This clonotype was seen more than once but under ten times. J is TRBJ2-1 and V is TRBV30; D is ambiguous. CDR1 is GTSNPN, CDR2 SVGIG, per germline (reference sequence). This CDR3 is 15 amino acids long. The V gene lost 3 bases and the J gene lost 2 bases, with 14 bases spanning the gap. CDR3 in amino acids: CAWSSDRYTYNEQFF. DNA for the CDR3: TGTGCCTGGAGCTCGGACCGCTATACCTACAATGAGCAGTTCTTC. The whole variable domain, filled in from reference TRBV30 and TRBJ2-1, reads SQTIHQWPATLVQPVGSPLSLECTVEGTSNPNLYWYRQAAGRGLQLLFYSVGIGQISSEVPQNLSASRPQDRQFILSSKKLLLSDSGFYLCAWSSDRYTYNEQFFGPGTRLTVL.

Sample share makes this clonotype medium-sized (0.01 to 0.1%). V gene TRBV28 combines with J gene TRBJ1-4; D not resolved. Trimming removed 2 bases at V and 8 bases at J, with 12 bases between. The CDR3 totals 14 residues. Looked up from germline, CDR1 is MDHEN and CDR2 is SYDVKM. CDR3 amino acids: CASSLGGINEKLFF. The CDR3 DNA reads as TGTGCCAGCAGTTTAGGAGGGATCAACGAAAAACTGTTTTTT.

Ten or more counts support this clonotype. CDR3 in DNA: TGTGCCACCAGTGATAGCCGCAGGGGGCTGGACTATGGCTACACCTTC. Translation: CATSDSRRGLDYGYTF. This chain uses TRBV24-1 with TRBJ1-2; 8 bases line up with TRBD1. CDR1 and CDR2 from the germline V gene are KGHDR and SFDVKD. V dropped 3 bases and J dropped 3; count of bases not matched to a gene: 8. This CDR3 is built from 16 residues.

This clonotype has at least ten counts. The rearrangement links TRBV6-6 to TRBJ1-1; D is undetermined. The germline CDR1 and CDR2 sequences are MNHNY and SVGAGI (reference sequence). The CDR3 consists of 16 residues. V lost 0 bases, J lost 2 bases, and 13 bases lay in between. This CDR3 reads CASSYSRNLHNTEAFF. CDR3 in DNA: TGTGCCAGCAGTTACTCGAGAAATCTCCATAACACTGAAGCTTTCTTT.

This clonotype ranks as medium-sized. The V call is TRBV20-1, the J call TRBJ1-2; 8 positions agree with TRBD1. The CDR3 is made up of 16 amino acids. From germline, CDR1 is DFQATT and CDR2 SNEGSKA (reference sequence). V was clipped by 6 bases and J by 4 bases; unmatched bases: 16. The CDR3 sequence is CSAHPLPGQASYGYTF. The CDR3 region has the DNA TGCAGTGCCCATCCTCTCCCGGGACAGGCGTCCTATGGCTACACCTTC.

This clonotype was counted at least ten times. The chain is built from TRBV12-3 or TRBV12-4 and TRBJ1-5; D remains ambiguous. The CDR3 runs to 15 residues. The V and J ends lost 3 bases and 1 base respectively, with 10 bases between them. DNA of the CDR3: TGTGCCAGCAGTTTTAACGGAGGGAGCAATCAGCCCCAGCATTTT. Amino acids: CASSFNGGSNQPQHF.

This clonotype was detected many times. The chain couples TRBV5-1 to TRBJ2-5; D remains unclear. The germline V gene encodes CDR1 SGHRS and CDR2 YFSETQ. The CDR3 has 13 amino acids. Trimming removed 1 base from V and 5 bases from J, with 9 bases in between. The CDR3, as DNA: TGCGCCAGCAGCTTGAAAGGGTCGGAGACCCAGTACTTC. Its translation: CASSLKGSETQYF.

This clonotype was seen at least ten times. The V call is TRBV30, the J call TRBJ1-3; the D is unclear. The germline CDR1 and CDR2 sequences are GTSNPN and SVGIG (reference sequence). The length of the CDR3 is 14 residues. V lost 8 bases to trimming and J lost 3 bases, with 17 bases between them. CDR3 bases: TGTGCCGCCCGATCTAGGGTTCGTGGAAACACCATATATTTT. Its protein is CAARSRVRGNTIYF. Combining the CDR3 with reference TRBV30 and TRBJ1-3 gives the whole variable domain SQTIHQWPATLVQPVGSPLSLECTVEGTSNPNLYWYRQAAGRGLQLLFYSVGIGQISSEVPQNLSASRPQDRQFILSSKKLLLSDSGFYLCAARSRVRGNTIYFGEGSWLTVV.

This clonotype is termed medium-sized (0.01 to 0.1%). V usage is TRBV27 and J usage is TRBJ2-7; TRBD1 might be the D (6 bases). The CDR3 loop spans 12 amino acids. Trimming removed 6 bases at V and 1 base at J, with 7 bases between. Germline loops: CDR1 MNHEY, CDR2 SMNVEV (reference sequence). The CDR3 region has the DNA TGTGCCAGCAGGCAGGGGTCCTACGAGCAGTACTTC. Residues: CASRQGSYEQYF.

The chain links TRBV29-1 to TRBJ2-5, with D possibly being TRBD1 or TRBD2 (6 bases each). Trimming took 6 bases from V and 6 from J, leaving 17 bases between them. The CDR3 length is 13 residues. Germline V lookup: CDR1 SQVTM, CDR2 ANQGSEA. This chain's CDR3 is CSVHGGPVKTQYF. The CDR3 DNA follows: TGCAGCGTCCACGGGGGCCCCGTGAAGACCCAGTACTTC.

This clonotype was seen many times. The chain couples TRBV28 to TRBJ2-7; 8 positions agree with TRBD2. The CDR3 has 14 residues. With V trimmed by 5 bases and J by 2 bases, 5 bases remained unmatched. Per the germline V gene, CDR1 is MDHEN and CDR2 is SYDVKM. CDR3 nucleotide sequence: TGTGCCAGCAGTCGCGGACTAGCAGCCTACGAGCAGTACGTC. Amino acid sequence: CASSRGLAAYEQYV.

The chain employs TRBV6-2 or TRBV6-3 and TRBJ1-2; possibly TRBD1 for D (6 bases). V lost 5 bases, J lost 4 bases, and 14 bases lay in between. CDR1 and CDR2 from the germline V gene are MNHEY and SVGEGT. There are 14 residues in the CDR3. The CDR3 nucleotides are TGTGCCAGCAGTGTACGGACAGATCGCTATGGCTACACCTTC. It codes for CASSVRTDRYGYTF.

This clonotype was observed many times. The V gene is TRBV14, the J gene TRBJ2-7; D could derive from TRBD1 or TRBD2 (5 bases each). Trimming left V 0 bases short and J 2 bases short, with 11 bases between. Per germline, CDR1 SGHDN and CDR2 FVKESK. The CDR3 spans 15 residues. CDR3 amino acids: CASSQDPGRAYEQYF. As DNA, the CDR3 is TGTGCCAGCAGCCAAGATCCGGGGCGTGCCTACGAGCAGTACTTC.

The J gene is TRBJ1-2, the V gene TRBV6-2 or TRBV6-3; D is possibly TRBD1 (5 bases). This CDR3 is built from 13 residues. Trimming took off 6 bases at V and 10 bases at J, with 18 bases between the two ends. Germline-derived CDR1 and CDR2 are MNHEY and SVGEGT. The CDR3 DNA reads as TGTGCCAGCAGGAGCCGGGACGGAAAATTCTACACCTTC. Its translation is CASRSRDGKFYTF.

This clonotype was seen many times. V gene TRBV5-1 combines with J gene TRBJ1-1; D is undetermined. The CDR3 consists of 16 residues. The germline V gene encodes CDR1 SGHRS and CDR2 YFSETQ. V lost 1 base, J lost 5 bases, and 18 bases lay in between. Written as DNA, the CDR3 is TGCGCCAGCAGCTTGAAAGGCACAGAGGCTGAGACTGAAGCTTTCTTT. Translated, it gives CASSLKGTEAETEAFF. The full variable domain, its missing parts supplied by reference TRBV5-1 and TRBJ1-1, is KAGVTQTPRYLIKTRGQQVTLSCSPISGHRSVSWYQQTPGQGLQFLFEYFSETQRNKGNFPGRFSGRQFSNSRSEMNVSTLELGDSALYLCASSLKGTEAETEAFFGQGTRLTVV.

This clonotype was seen at least ten times. The V call is TRBV20-1, the J call TRBJ2-2; D is unclear. Trimming cost V 3 bases and J 2 bases, with 7 bases left between them. The CDR3 totals 13 residues. Germline V gene sequence: CDR1 DFQATT, CDR2 SNEGSKA (reference sequence). CDR3 region: CSASYRNTGELFF. CDR3 sequence (DNA): TGCAGTGCTAGTTACCGTAACACCGGGGAGCTGTTTTTT.

This clonotype is classed as medium-sized. This sequence joins TRBV20-1 and TRBJ1-5, with D perhaps matching TRBD1 (5 bases). V was clipped by 1 base and J by 9 bases, with 13 bases between them. The germline V gene has CDR1 DFQATT and CDR2 SNEGSKA (reference sequence). The CDR3 has 13 residues. CDR3 sequence (DNA): TGCAGTGCTAGAGCGGGGGAGGGACTGCCCCAGCATTTT. Translated: CSARAGEGLPQHF.

This clonotype appeared a few times. The chain couples TRBV18 to TRBJ2-7; D remains unclear. V was cut by 0 bases and J by 2 bases, with 5 bases left in between. This CDR3 has 13 amino acids. Germline values: CDR1 KGHSH, CDR2 LQKENI. The CDR3 sequence: CASSPPVTYEQYF. The CDR3 DNA follows: TGTGCCAGCTCACCACCGGTAACCTACGAGCAGTACTTC.

This clonotype was seen repeatedly, ten times or more. This chain links TRBV7-6 with TRBJ2-3, with D hard to call. This CDR3 is 14 amino acids long. The germline gives CDR1 SGHVS, CDR2 FNYEAQ. V was cut by 1 base and J by 0 bases, with 5 bases left in between. CDR3 bases: TGTGCCAGCAGCTTAGTGGGAAGCACAGATACGCAGTATTTT. It codes for CASSLVGSTDTQYF.

V is TRBV5-1 and J is TRBJ2-5, with 7 bases lining up with TRBD2. CDR3 size: 17 residues. Germline values: CDR1 SGHRS, CDR2 YFSETQ. V trimming: 2 bases; J trimming: 5 bases; junction bases outside the gene matches: 15. The CDR3 coding sequence is TGCGCCAGCAGCTTAAATAAACTAGCGCGAGGCGCGGAGACCCAGTACTTC. Amino acid sequence: CASSLNKLARGAETQYF.

This clonotype was seen many times. This sequence joins TRBV6-5 and TRBJ1-2, with D tentatively TRBD1 (6 bases). V was clipped by 5 bases and J by 5 bases, with 12 bases between them. The CDR3 is made up of 13 amino acids. Germline CDR1 and CDR2: MNHEY and SVGAGI. In nucleotides, the CDR3 is TGTGCCAGCAGTACCCGGACAGCTTATGGCTACACCTTC. Amino acid sequence: CASSTRTAYGYTF.

This clonotype was seen repeatedly, ten times or more. J is TRBJ1-5 and V is TRBV5-4, with D tentatively TRBD1 (6 bases). The V end lost 0 bases, the J end lost 2 bases, and 12 bases lay between the germline ends. Germline loops: CDR1 SGHNT, CDR2 YYREEE (reference sequence). The CDR3 contains 16 residues. CDR3 protein: CASSLEGGSGNQPQHF. CDR3 DNA: TGTGCCAGCAGCTTGGAGGGGGGTTCGGGCAATCAGCCCCAGCATTTT.

There are many counts of this clonotype. This chain uses TRBV11-2 with TRBJ2-5, with D perhaps TRBD2 (5 bases). CDR1 SGHAT and CDR2 FQNNGV come from the germline V gene. V was cut by 1 base and J by 7 bases, with 10 bases left in between. This CDR3 spans 13 amino acids. CDR3 nucleotide sequence: TGTGCCAGCAGCTTAGGGACTCTAGGGACCCAGTACTTC. Its translation: CASSLGTLGTQYF.